The 18 T cell receptor beta chains reported below all come from one sample, sequenced in a study of blood T cell repertoires in COVID-19. The table came from immunoSEQ multiplex PCR; TCRdb's copy has only in-frame clones and leaves some out. The sample holds about 120,000 clones; less than 80% are singletons and the top ten take about 2.3%. Input material: peripheral blood. The source is a man in his fifties or sixties with acute or convalescent COVID-19.

The rearrangement joins TRBV27 to TRBJ1-1, with 9 bases lining up with TRBD1. CDR1 and CDR2 (germline): MNHEY, SMNVEV (reference sequence). The CDR3 has 14 residues. Unmatched junction bases numbered 1, after V lost 2 bases and J lost 3 bases. The CDR3 loop reads CASSLRTGDTEAFF. The CDR3 DNA follows: TGTGCCAGCAGTTTACGGACAGGGGACACTGAAGCTTTCTTT.

There are many counts of this clone. The chain employs TRBV5-1 and TRBJ2-1; tentative D call: TRBD2 (5 bases). In germline, CDR1 is SGHRS, CDR2 YFSETQ. CDR3 size: 12 residues. V was clipped by 1 base and J by 10 bases, with 9 bases between them. CDR3 sequence: CASSLTLAEQFF. CDR3 sequence (DNA): TGCGCCAGCAGCTTGACCCTAGCAGAGCAGTTCTTC.

The V gene is TRBV6-1, the J gene TRBJ1-5; D is undetermined. CDR1 and CDR2 from the germline V gene are MNHNS and SASEGT. The CDR3 runs 13 residues. V was trimmed by 1 base and J by 5 bases, leaving 6 bases between them. The CDR3 loop reads CASSEGSDQPQHF. The CDR3 coding sequence is TGTGCCAGCAGTGAAGGGTCAGATCAGCCCCAGCATTTT.

The rearrangement uses TRBV3-1 (or the pseudogene TRBV3-2) and TRBJ2-4; D is possibly TRBD2 (5 bases). The CDR3 consists of 18 residues. V was clipped by 0 bases and J by 3 bases, with 18 bases between them. Germline CDR1 LGHDT, CDR2 YNNKEL (reference sequence). DNA of the CDR3: TGTGCCAGCAGCCAAGAAGAGTGGAGCGGCGAGGACAAAAACATTCAGTACTTC. Translated, it gives CASSQEEWSGEDKNIQYF.

The chain's CDR3 is CAWRGRTSGGPGSQYF. The CDR3 DNA follows: TGTGCCTGGAGAGGGCGGACTAGCGGGGGGCCTGGGTCGCAGTATTTT. The chain is built from TRBV30 and TRBJ2-3; TRBD2 matches at 14 bases. Germline CDR1 and CDR2: GTSNPN and SVGIG (reference sequence). The ends lost 3 bases at V and 10 bases at J; junction bases unmatched: 12. There are 16 residues in the CDR3.

The J gene is TRBJ2-1, the V gene TRBV29-1, with 11 bases matching TRBD2. Trimming removed 7 bases from V and 3 bases from J; junction bases left unmatched: 5. The CDR3 totals 14 residues. Germline V gives CDR1 SQVTM, CDR2 ANQGSEA. The CDR3 sequence is CSEQLAGVYNEQFF. The DNA of the CDR3 is TGCAGCGAGCAACTAGCGGGAGTCTACAATGAGCAGTTCTTC.

This chain uses TRBV6-1 with TRBJ1-5; D uncertain. The CDR3 extends over 15 amino acids. Per germline, CDR1 MNHNS and CDR2 SASEGT. With 2 bases removed from V and 7 bases from J, the gap between germline ends came to 15 bases. The CDR3 region is CASSELYGSGQPQHF. CDR3 nucleotides: TGTGCCAGCAGTGAATTATATGGGAGTGGACAGCCCCAGCATTTT.

V usage is TRBV9 and J usage is TRBJ2-7; D is unresolved. The CDR3 contains 17 residues. V dropped 2 bases and J dropped 2 bases, with 20 bases sitting between them. Germline V CDR1 and CDR2: SGDLS, YYNGEE. CDR3 region: CASSVGLGTSAPYEQYF. In DNA form, the CDR3 reads TGTGCCAGCAGCGTTGGGCTCGGAACGTCAGCACCCTACGAGCAGTACTTC.

The chain uses TRBV12-3 or TRBV12-4 and TRBJ2-3; D unresolved. The CDR3 extends over 13 amino acids. Trimming removed 2 bases from V and 3 bases from J, with 6 bases in between. The CDR3 nucleotides read TGTGCCAGCAGTTTAAGCTTTACAGATACGCAGTATTTT. It yields the protein CASSLSFTDTQYF.

The DNA of the CDR3 is TGTGCCAGCACCGGCGGTTCAGATACGCAGTATTTT. This encodes CASTGGSDTQYF. This chain links TRBV3-1 (or the pseudogene TRBV3-2) with TRBJ2-3; D not certain. The germline V gene encodes CDR1 LGHDT and CDR2 YNNKEL (reference sequence). Trimming cost V 7 bases and J 4 bases, with 9 bases left between them. The CDR3 contains 12 residues.

The chain couples TRBV11-2 to TRBJ1-1; D might be TRBD1 (5 bases). Germline V gene lookup returns CDR1 SGHAT and CDR2 FQNNGV. The V end lost 5 bases, the J end lost 0 bases, and 16 bases lay between the germline ends. The CDR3 loop spans 16 amino acids. CDR3 sequence: CASSAASGGMNTEAFF. Written as DNA, the CDR3 is TGTGCCAGCAGCGCGGCGAGCGGGGGGATGAACACTGAAGCTTTCTTT.

The rearrangement links TRBV10-3 to TRBJ2-6; TRBD2 matches 7 bases. Unmatched junction bases numbered 9, after V lost 2 bases and J lost 2 bases. CDR1 is ENHRY, CDR2 SYGVKD, per germline. The CDR3 extends over 18 amino acids. CDR3 DNA: TGTGCCATCAGTGAGACGGGGGGACCGGTAACTGGGGCCAACGTCCTGACTTTC. Amino acid sequence: CAISETGGPVTGANVLTF.

The chain links TRBV9 to TRBJ2-3, with 9 bases lining up with TRBD1. This CDR3 has 16 residues. CDR1 SGDLS and CDR2 YYNGEE come from the germline V gene. The ends lost 0 bases at V and 3 bases at J; junction bases unmatched: 5. The CDR3 loop is CASSVAGTGRTDTQYF. CDR3 DNA sequence: TGTGCCAGCAGCGTAGCCGGGACAGGGCGGACAGATACGCAGTATTTT.

This chain uses TRBV19 with TRBJ2-7, with no clear D. Trimming took 5 bases from V and 2 from J, leaving 10 bases between them. CDR1 and CDR2 from the germline V gene are LNHDA and SQIVND (reference sequence). The CDR3 has 13 residues. The CDR3, as DNA: TGTGCCAGTAGTTTAGGGCCAACCTACGAGCAGTACTTC. Translated: CASSLGPTYEQYF.

The chain carries TRBV24-1 and TRBJ2-5; 8 bases line up with TRBD2. After removal of 5 bases from V and 4 bases from J, the junction contained 8 bases not matched to a gene. This CDR3 is built from 15 residues. The V gene's germline CDR1 is KGHDR and CDR2 SFDVKD. The CDR3 reads CATSAPGLGGETQYF. The CDR3 DNA follows: TGTGCCACCAGTGCCCCGGGACTAGGTGGAGAGACCCAGTACTTC.

V is TRBV6-5 and J is TRBJ2-3; D is unresolved. The V gene lost 7 bases and the J gene lost 0 bases, with 2 bases spanning the gap. The CDR3 has 11 residues. Germline V gene sequence: CDR1 MNHEY, CDR2 SVGAGI. DNA for the CDR3: TGTGCCAGCACAAGCACAGATACGCAGTATTTT. Translated: CASTSTDTQYF.

The chain combines TRBV6-6 with TRBJ1-1; 7 nucleotides align to TRBD1. Germline loops: CDR1 MNHNY, CDR2 SVGAGI (reference sequence). Trimming at V came to 2 bases and at J to 6 bases, leaving 6 bases not matched to a gene. There are 14 residues in the CDR3. Here the CDR3 reads CASSYDTGVAEAFF. The CDR3 region has the DNA TGTGCCAGCAGTTACGATACAGGGGTCGCTGAAGCTTTCTTT.

The rearrangement uses TRBV29-1 and TRBJ2-5; 10 bases fit TRBD1. CDR3 length: 13 amino acids. Germline CDR1 reads SQVTM; CDR2 reads ANQGSEA. V shed 7 bases, J shed 6 bases, and the junction held 8 bases outside the gene matches. CDR3 DNA: TGCAGCGCTCCAGGACAGGGGGTTAAGACCCAGTACTTC. As protein: CSAPGQGVKTQYF.